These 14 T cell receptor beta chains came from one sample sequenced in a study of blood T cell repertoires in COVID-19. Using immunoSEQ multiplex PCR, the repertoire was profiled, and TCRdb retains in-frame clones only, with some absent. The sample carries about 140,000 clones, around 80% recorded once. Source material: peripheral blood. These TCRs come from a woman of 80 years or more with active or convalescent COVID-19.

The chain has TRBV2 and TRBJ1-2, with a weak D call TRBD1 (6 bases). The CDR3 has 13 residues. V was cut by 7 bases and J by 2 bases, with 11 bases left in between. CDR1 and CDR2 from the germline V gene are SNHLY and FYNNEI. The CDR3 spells CASTEDRNYGYTF. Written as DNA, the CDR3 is TGTGCCAGCACCGAAGACAGGAACTATGGCTACACCTTC. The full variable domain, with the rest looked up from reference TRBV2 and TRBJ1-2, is EPEVTQTPSHQVTQMGQEVILRCVPISNHLYFYWYRQILGQKVEFLVSFYNNEISEKSEIFDDQFSVERPDGSNFTLKIRSTKLEDSAMYFCASTEDRNYGYTFGSGTRLTVV.

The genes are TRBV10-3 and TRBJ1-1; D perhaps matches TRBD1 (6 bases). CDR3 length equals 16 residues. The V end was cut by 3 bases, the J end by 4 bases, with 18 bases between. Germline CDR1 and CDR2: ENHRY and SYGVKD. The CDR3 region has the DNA TGTGCCATCAGTGATTACGCTGCCCCACAGGGCACTGAAGCTTTCTTT. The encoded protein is CAISDYAAPQGTEAFF.

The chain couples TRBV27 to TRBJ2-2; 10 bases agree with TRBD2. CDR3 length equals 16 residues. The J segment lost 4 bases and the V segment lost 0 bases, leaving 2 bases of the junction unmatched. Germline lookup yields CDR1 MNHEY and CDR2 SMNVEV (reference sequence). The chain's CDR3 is CASSLSSGGPTGELFF. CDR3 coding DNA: TGTGCCAGCAGTTTATCTAGCGGGGGGCCCACCGGGGAGCTGTTTTTT.

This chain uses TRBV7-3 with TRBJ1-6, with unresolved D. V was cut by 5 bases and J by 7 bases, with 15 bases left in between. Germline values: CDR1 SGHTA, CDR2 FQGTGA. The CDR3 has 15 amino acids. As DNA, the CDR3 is TGTGCCAGCAGCCTATCCTTCGGAGGGAATTCACCCCTCCACTTT. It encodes CASSLSFGGNSPLHF.

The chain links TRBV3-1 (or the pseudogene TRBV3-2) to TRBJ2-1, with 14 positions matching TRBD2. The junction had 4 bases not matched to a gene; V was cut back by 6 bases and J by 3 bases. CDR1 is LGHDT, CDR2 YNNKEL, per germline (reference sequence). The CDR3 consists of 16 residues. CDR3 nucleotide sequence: TGTGCCAGCAGACCGGGACTAGCGGGGGACTACAATGAGCAGTTCTTC. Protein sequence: CASRPGLAGDYNEQFF.

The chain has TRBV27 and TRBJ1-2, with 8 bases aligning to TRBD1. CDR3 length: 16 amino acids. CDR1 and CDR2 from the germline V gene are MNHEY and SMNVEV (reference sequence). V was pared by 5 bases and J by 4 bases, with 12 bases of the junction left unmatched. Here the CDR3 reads CASSPQGRGQGYGYTF. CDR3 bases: TGTGCCAGCAGTCCCCAGGGCAGGGGGCAGGGCTATGGCTACACCTTC.

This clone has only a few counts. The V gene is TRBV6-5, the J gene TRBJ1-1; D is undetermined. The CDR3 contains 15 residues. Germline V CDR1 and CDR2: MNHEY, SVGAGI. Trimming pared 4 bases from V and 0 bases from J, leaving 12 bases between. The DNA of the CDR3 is TGTGCCAGCAGTTCCGGCCGCGGGCTGAACACTGAAGCTTTCTTT. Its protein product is CASSSGRGLNTEAFF.

CDR3 amino acids: CASSQVEGQGTSPLHF. CDR3 nucleotides: TGTGCCAGCAGCCAAGTGGAGGGACAGGGGACTTCACCCCTCCACTTT. The genes are TRBV4-2 and TRBJ1-6; 10 bases line up with TRBD1. Trimming took 1 base from V and 9 from J; bases not matched to a gene: 6. CDR1 is LGHNA and CDR2 is YNFKEQ in the germline V gene. There are 16 residues in the CDR3.

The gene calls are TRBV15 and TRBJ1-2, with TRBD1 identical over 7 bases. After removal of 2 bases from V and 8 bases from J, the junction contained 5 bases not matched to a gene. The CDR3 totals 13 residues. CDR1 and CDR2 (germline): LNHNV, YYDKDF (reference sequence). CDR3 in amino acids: CATSRYRDSGYTF. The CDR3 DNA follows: TGTGCCACCAGCAGATACCGGGACAGCGGCTACACCTTC. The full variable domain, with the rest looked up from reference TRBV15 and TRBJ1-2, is DAMVIQNPRYQVTQFGKPVTLSCSQTLNHNVMYWYQQKSSQAPKLLFHYYDKDFNNEADTPDNFQSRRPNTSFCFLDIRSPGLGDTAMYLCATSRYRDSGYTFGSGTRLTVV.

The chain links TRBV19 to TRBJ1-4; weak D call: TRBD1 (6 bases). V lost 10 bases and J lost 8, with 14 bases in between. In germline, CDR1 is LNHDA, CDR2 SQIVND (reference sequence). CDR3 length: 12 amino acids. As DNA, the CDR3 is TGTGCCACCGGGGGGCGGTGGGAAAAACTGTTTTTT. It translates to CATGGRWEKLFF.

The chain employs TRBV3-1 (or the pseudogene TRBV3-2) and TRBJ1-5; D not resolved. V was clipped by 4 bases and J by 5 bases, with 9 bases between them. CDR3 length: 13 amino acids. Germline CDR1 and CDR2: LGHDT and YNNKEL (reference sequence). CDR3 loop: CASSPVEDQPQHF. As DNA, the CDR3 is TGTGCCAGCAGCCCGGTTGAGGATCAGCCCCAGCATTTT.

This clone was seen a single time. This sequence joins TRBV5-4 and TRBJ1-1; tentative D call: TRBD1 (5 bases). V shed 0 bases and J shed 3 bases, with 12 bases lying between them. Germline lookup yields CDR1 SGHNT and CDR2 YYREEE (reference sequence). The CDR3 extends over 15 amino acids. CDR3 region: CASSLVGRVYTEAFF. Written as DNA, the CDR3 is TGTGCCAGCAGCTTGGTAGGCAGGGTTTACACTGAAGCTTTCTTT.

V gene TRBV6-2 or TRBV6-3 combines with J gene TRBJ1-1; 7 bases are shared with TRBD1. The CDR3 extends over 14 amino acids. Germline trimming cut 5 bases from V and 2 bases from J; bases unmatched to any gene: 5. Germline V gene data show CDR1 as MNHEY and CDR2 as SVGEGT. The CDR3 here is CASSITGDNTEAFF. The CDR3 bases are TGTGCCAGCAGTATAACAGGGGACAACACTGAAGCTTTCTTT.

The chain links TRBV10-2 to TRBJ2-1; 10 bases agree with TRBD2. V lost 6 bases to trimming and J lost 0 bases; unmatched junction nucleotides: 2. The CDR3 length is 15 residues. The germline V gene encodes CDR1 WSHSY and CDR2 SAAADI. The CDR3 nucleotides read TGCGCCAGCAGAGCGGGGGGGAGCTCCTACAATGAGCAGTTCTTC. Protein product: CASRAGGSSYNEQFF.